What follows is one TCR beta chain and its context. The target antigen is unknown. There are 14 residues in the CDR3. Germline loops: CDR1 MDHEN, CDR2 SYDVKM. V trimming: 6 bases; J trimming: 7 bases; junction bases outside the gene matches: 7. Data came from immunoSEQ multiplex PCR; TCRdb stores just in-frame clones and leaves some out. The sample includes tens of thousands of clones, about nine tenths seen only once; the top ten take about 6.7%. The record originates from a study of cytomegalovirus exposure and HLA in healthy donors. Study-level findings and limits: Researchers reported that a few CMV-associated chains were confirmed in vitro as CMV antigen-specific.

The receptor's source is a woman in her 30s in good health and CMV-seronegative. Sequencing was carried out using PBMCs. The gene calls are TRBV28 and TRBJ1-4; TRBD1 agrees at 8 bases. The CDR3 bases are TGTGCCAGCAGGTATCAGGGGGCTGTTGAAAAACTGTTTTTT. Protein sequence: CASRYQGAVEKLFF.